The sequence of this T cell receptor beta chain was determined in a study of T cell responses to AZD1222 COVID-19 vaccine. Worth noting for this clone: The antigen is undetermined.

Second-dose timings of about 4 or about 12 weeks were pooled. The junction had 5 bases not matched to a gene; V was cut back by 6 bases and J by 4 bases. The germline V gene encodes CDR1 MNHEY and CDR2 SVGAGI. CDR3 size: 14 residues. Assay: immunoSEQ multiplex PCR; the TCRdb copy retains only in-frame clones and omits some. The sample shows around 120,000 clones, nearly 90% of them seen only once. The study's findings and limits: Clonal diversity was possibly underestimated, and white British individuals and females predominated among donors. Targets within unmutated variant regions were reportedly found for nearly half of spike-specific TCRs. Seropositive AZD1222 recipients at baseline numbered only six or seven.

This chain joins TRBV6-5 and TRBJ1-4; TRBD1 aligns across 7 bases. The sequence derives from an adult who received the AZD1222 COVID-19 vaccine. Sequences were derived from peripheral blood, sampled 28 days after the second AZD1222 dose. The CDR3 region has the DNA TGTGCCAGCAGGCGACAGGGCCTTAATGAAAAACTGTTTTTT. This encodes CASRRQGLNEKLFF.